The 10 T cell receptor beta chains reported below all come from one sample, sequenced in a study of T cell changes during pregnancy in multiple sclerosis (dated by TCRdb to between 2018 and 2021). The method was the immunoSEQ multiplex PCR assay. In its TCRdb copy, this immuneACCESS table keeps in-frame sequences only and misses some clones. Where compared with another copy, unresolved V genes explain less than half of these, and the others have no known cause. The sample records about 80,000 clones, about 91% of which are singletons. The top ten clonotypes cover 2.6% of the sample. Sequenced material: peripheral blood, taken before pregnancy. These receptors all come from a female donor with multiple sclerosis, enrolled in a pregnancy study.

The chain carries TRBV7-9 and TRBJ2-7; D is uncertain. The CDR3 extends over 13 amino acids. Germline V gene sequence: CDR1 SEHNR, CDR2 FQNEAQ (reference sequence). V gave up 3 bases and J gave up 3 bases, with 9 bases separating them. As DNA, the CDR3 is TGTGCCAGCAGCTTTCCCCTCAGCTACGAGCAGTACTTC. The encoded protein is CASSFPLSYEQYF.

The rearrangement links TRBV28 to TRBJ1-5, with TRBD1 matching 7 bases. Germline values: CDR1 MDHEN, CDR2 SYDVKM. The CDR3 is 16 residues long. V lost 6 bases and J lost 2; bases outside the gene matches: 10. The CDR3 loop is CASSTRQGMGNQPQHF. In nucleotides, the CDR3 is TGTGCCAGCAGCACCCGACAGGGAATGGGCAATCAGCCCCAGCATTTT.

The V and J genes are TRBV13 and TRBJ2-5, with unresolved D. The CDR3 length is 15 residues. The germline V and J ends were trimmed by 5 bases and 1 base, with 14 bases remaining between them. From germline, CDR1 is PRHDT and CDR2 FYEKMQ (reference sequence). CDR3 amino acids: CASSPSKSSQETQYF. The CDR3 DNA sequence: TGTGCCAGCAGCCCGAGCAAGAGTTCCCAAGAGACCCAGTACTTC. Variable domain in full (rest from reference TRBV13 and TRBJ2-5): AAGVIQSPRHLIKEKRETATLKCYPIPRHDTVYWYQQGPGQDPQFLISFYEKMQSDKGSIPDRFSAQQFSDYHSELNMSSLELGDSALYFCASSPSKSSQETQYFGPGTRLLVL.

This chain joins TRBV28 and TRBJ2-2, with 10 nucleotides matching TRBD2. The germline V gene has CDR1 MDHEN and CDR2 SYDVKM. The J segment lost 17 bases and the V segment lost 2 bases, leaving 20 bases of the junction unmatched. The CDR3 length is 17 residues. The CDR3 region has the DNA TGTGCCAGCAGTTTAGGTGGGGGTAGCGGGAGGCCCCCAATGGGCTTTTTT. It is translated as CASSLGGGSGRPPMGFF.

The rearrangement joins TRBV5-6 to TRBJ1-3; D ambiguous. The germline V and J ends were trimmed by 6 bases and 0 bases, with 7 bases remaining between them. Germline V gene lookup returns CDR1 SGHDT and CDR2 YYEEEE. CDR3 size: 13 residues. CDR3 residues: CASMGVSGNTIYF. In DNA, the CDR3 is TGTGCCAGCATGGGCGTCTCTGGAAACACCATATATTTT.

The chain employs TRBV6-1 and TRBJ2-1; D ambiguous. The CDR3 has 18 amino acids. Germline V gives CDR1 MNHNS, CDR2 SASEGT. Trimming left V 3 bases short and J 7 bases short, with 25 bases between. CDR3: CASSENLDSKHPKNEQFF. The CDR3, as DNA: TGTGCCAGCAGTGAGAATCTAGACTCCAAGCACCCGAAAAATGAGCAGTTCTTC.

V usage is TRBV11-2 and J usage is TRBJ2-1, with 13 bases fitting TRBD2. V lost 1 base to trimming and J lost 10 bases; unmatched junction nucleotides: 13. Germline CDR1 and CDR2: SGHAT and FQNNGV. CDR3 length: 18 residues. The CDR3 DNA reads as TGTGCCAGCAGCTTAGGAGAGTCGGGACTAGCGGGACAGAACGAGCAGTTCTTC. Translated: CASSLGESGLAGQNEQFF.

J is TRBJ2-5 and V is TRBV10-3, with 7 positions matching TRBD2. From germline, CDR1 is ENHRY and CDR2 SYGVKD. The trim removed 2 bases at V and 7 bases at J, leaving 13 bases unmatched. This CDR3 contains 16 residues. The CDR3 loop is CAISEGRRGSDGTQYF. CDR3 DNA sequence: TGTGCCATCAGTGAGGGTCGGCGCGGGAGCGACGGGACCCAGTACTTC.

In its sample, this clone was seen once. This chain connects TRBV28 to TRBJ2-7, with 7 positions matching TRBD2. With V trimmed by 7 bases and J by 6 bases, 6 bases remained unmatched. Germline V lookup: CDR1 MDHEN, CDR2 SYDVKM. This CDR3 has 12 amino acids. DNA for the CDR3: TGTGCCAGCACAGCGGGATGGAGCGAGCAGTACTTC. It encodes CASTAGWSEQYF.

The V and J genes are TRBV28 and TRBJ2-7, with 16 bases lining up with TRBD2. The CDR3 runs to 19 residues. Germline V gene data show CDR1 as MDHEN and CDR2 as SYDVKM. J was trimmed by 2 bases and V by 6 bases; bases with no gene match: 13. The CDR3 region is CASRSIPGLAGGRPYEQYF. DNA for the CDR3: TGTGCCAGCAGGAGCATACCGGGACTAGCGGGAGGGCGGCCCTACGAGCAGTACTTC.